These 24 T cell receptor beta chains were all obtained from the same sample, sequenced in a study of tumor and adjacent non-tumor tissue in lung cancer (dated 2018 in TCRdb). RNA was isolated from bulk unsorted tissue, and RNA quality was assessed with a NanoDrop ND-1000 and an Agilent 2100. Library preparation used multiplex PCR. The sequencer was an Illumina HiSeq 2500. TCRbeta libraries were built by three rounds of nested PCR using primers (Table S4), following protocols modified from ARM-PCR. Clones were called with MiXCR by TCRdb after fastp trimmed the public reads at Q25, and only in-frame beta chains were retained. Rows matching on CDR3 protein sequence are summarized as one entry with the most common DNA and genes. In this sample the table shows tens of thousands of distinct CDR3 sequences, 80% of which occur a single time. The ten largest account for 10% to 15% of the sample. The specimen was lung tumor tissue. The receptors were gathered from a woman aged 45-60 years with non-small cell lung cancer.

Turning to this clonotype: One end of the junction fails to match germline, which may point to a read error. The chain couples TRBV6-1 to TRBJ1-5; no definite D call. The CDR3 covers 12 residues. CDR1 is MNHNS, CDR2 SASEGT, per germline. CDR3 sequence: CASCNSNQPQHF. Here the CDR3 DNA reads TGTGCCAGCTGTAATAGCAATCAGCCGCAGCATTTT.

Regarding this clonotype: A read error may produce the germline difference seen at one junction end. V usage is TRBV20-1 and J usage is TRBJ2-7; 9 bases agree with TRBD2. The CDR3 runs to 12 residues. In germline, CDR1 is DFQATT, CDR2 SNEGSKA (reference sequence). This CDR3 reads CSATGTSRMKYF. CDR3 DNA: TGCAGTGCTACCGGGACTAGCAGGATGAAGTACTTT.

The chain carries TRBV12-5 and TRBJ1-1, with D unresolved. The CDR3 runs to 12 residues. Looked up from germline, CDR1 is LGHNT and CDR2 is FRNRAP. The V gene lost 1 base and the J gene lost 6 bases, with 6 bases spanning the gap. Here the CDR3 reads CASGLGSSEAFF. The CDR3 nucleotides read TGTGCTAGTGGTTTGGGCTCCTCTGAAGCTTTCTTT.

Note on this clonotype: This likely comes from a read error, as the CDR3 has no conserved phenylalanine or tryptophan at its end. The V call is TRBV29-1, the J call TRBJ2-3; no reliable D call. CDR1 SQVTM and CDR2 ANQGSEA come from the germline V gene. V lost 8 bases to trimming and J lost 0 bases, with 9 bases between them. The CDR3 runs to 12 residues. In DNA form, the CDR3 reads TGCAGCCATAGAACAAGCACAGATACGCAGTATTCT. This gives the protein CSHRTSTDTQYS.

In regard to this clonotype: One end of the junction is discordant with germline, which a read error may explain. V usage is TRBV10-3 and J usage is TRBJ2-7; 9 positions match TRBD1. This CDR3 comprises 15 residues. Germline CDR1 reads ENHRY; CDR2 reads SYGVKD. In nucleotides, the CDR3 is TGTGTCATCAGTCCCGGGACAGGGAACTCTTACGAGCAGTACTTC. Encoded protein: CVISPGTGNSYEQYF.

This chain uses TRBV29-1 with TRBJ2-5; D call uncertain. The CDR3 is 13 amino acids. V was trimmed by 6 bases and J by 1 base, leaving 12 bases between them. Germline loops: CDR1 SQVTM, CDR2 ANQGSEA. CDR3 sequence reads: CSVGWAPQETQYF. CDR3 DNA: TGCAGCGTCGGGTGGGCCCCCCAAGAGACCCAGTACTTC. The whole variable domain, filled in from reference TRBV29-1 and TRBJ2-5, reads SAVISQKPSRDICQRGTSLTIQCQVDSQVTMMFWYRQQPGQSLTLIATANQGSEATYESGFVIDKFPISRPNLTFSTLTVSNMSPEDSSIYLCSVGWAPQETQYFGPGTRLLVL.

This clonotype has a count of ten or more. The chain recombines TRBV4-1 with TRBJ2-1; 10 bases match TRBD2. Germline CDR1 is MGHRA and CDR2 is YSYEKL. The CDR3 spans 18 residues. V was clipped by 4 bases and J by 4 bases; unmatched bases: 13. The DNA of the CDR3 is TGCGCCAGCAGCCGCAACCCTACGGGACTAGCGAGTTACAATGAGCAGTTCTTC. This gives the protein CASSRNPTGLASYNEQFF.

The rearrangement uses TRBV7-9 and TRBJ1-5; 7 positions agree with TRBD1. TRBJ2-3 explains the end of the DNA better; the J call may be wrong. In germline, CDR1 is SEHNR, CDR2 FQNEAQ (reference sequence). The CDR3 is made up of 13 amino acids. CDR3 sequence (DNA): TGTGCCAGCAGCACAGGGGAAAATCAGGCCCAGTATTTT. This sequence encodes CASSTGENQAQYF.

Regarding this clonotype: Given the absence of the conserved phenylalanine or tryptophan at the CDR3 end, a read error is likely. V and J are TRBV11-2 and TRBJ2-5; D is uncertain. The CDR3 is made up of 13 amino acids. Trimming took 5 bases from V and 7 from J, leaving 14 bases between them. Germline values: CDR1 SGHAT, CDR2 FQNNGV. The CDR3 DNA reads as TGTGCCAGCAGCGACGCAGGTGTAGTGACCCAGTACTCA. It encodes CASSDAGVVTQYS.

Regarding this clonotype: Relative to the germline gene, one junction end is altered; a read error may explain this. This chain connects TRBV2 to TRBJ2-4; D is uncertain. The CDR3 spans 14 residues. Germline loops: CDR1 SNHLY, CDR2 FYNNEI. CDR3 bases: TGTGCCAACAGTGTCATAGATGCCAAAAACATTCAGTACTTC. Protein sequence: CANSVIDAKNIQYF.

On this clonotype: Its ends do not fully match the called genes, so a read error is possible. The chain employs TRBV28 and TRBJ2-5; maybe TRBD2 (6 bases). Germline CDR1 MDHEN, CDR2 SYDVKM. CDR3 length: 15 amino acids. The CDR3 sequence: CASRQTGVAEKTRYF. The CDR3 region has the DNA TGTGCCAGTAGACAAACGGGGGTCGCGGAGAAGACCCGGTACTTC.

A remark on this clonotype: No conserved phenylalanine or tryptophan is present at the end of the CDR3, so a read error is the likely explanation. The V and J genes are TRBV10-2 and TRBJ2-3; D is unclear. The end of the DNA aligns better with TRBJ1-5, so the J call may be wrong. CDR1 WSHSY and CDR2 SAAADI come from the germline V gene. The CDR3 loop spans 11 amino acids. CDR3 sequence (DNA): TGCGCCGGTAGTGAGGCAGATACGCAGCATCTT. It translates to CAGSEADTQHL.

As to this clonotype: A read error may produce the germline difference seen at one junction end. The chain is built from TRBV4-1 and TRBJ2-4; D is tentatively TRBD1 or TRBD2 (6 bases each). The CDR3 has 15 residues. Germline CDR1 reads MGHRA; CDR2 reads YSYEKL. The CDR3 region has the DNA TGTGCCAGCAGCCCGTCGTGGGGGGCCACAAACATTCAGTACTTC. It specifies CASSPSWGATNIQYF.

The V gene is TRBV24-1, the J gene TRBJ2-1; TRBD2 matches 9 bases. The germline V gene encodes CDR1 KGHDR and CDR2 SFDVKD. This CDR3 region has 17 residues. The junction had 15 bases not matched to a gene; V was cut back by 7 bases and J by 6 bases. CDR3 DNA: TGTGCCACCAGCGACCAGATCGGGACTAGCACTATCAATGAGCAGTTCTTC. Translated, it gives CATSDQIGTSTINEQFF.

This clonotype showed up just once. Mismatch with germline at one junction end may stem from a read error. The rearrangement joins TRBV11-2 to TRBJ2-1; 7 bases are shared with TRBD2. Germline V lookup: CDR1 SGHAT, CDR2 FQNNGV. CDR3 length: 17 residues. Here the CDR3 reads CAGTPEGGGGSYYEQFF. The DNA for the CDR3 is TGTGCCGGCACCCCAGAGGGCGGGGGAGGCTCCTACTATGAGCAGTTCTTC.

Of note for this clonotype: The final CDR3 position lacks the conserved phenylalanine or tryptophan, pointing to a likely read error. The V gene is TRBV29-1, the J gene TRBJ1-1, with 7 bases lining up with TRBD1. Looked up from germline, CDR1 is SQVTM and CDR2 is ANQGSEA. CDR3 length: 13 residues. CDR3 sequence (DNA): TGCAACGTCATGACAGGGTCGAACACTGAAGCTTTCTCT. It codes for CNVMTGSNTEAFS.

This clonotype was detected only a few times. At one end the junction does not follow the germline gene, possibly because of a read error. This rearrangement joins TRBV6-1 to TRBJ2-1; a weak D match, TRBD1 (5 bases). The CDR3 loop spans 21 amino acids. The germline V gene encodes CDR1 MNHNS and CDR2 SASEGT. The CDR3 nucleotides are TGTCCCAGCAGTGAGCGCCGGTTAGACTTCTTACTCTCGACAGCATACAATGAGCAGTTCTTC. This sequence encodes CPSSERRLDFLLSTAYNEQFF.

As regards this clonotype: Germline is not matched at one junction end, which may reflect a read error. The CDR3 nucleotides read TGTGCCAACAGCCCACAAGGACAGGGGGCCTACGAGCAGTACTTC. Protein: CANSPQGQGAYEQYF. The chain joins TRBV5-1 to TRBJ2-7; 10 bases are a match to TRBD1. CDR1 is SGHRS, CDR2 YFSETQ, per germline. The CDR3 sequence is 15 residues long.

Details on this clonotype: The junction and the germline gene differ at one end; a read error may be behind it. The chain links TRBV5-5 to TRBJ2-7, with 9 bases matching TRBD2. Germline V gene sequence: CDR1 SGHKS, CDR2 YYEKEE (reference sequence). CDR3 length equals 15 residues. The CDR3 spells CANSLDSGRFHEQYF. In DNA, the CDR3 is TGTGCCAACAGCTTAGATAGCGGGAGATTCCACGAGCAGTACTTC.

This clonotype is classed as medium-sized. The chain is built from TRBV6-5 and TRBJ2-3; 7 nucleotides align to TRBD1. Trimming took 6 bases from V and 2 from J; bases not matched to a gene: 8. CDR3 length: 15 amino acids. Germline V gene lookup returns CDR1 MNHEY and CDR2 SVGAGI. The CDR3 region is CASSRTGRDTDTQYF. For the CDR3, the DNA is TGTGCCAGCAGCCGGACAGGAAGGGACACAGATACGCAGTATTTT.

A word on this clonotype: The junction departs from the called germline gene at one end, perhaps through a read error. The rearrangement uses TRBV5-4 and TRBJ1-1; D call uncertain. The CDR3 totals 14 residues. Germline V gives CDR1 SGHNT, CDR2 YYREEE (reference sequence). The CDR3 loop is CASGVGRENTEALF. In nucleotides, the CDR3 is TGTGCCAGCGGCGTTGGACGGGAGAACACTGAAGCTCTCTTT.

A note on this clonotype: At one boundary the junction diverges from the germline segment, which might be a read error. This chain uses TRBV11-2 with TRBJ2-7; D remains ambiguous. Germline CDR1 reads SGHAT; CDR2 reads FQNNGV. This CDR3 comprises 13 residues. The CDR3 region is CACSTERDYEQYF. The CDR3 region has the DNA TGTGCCTGCAGCACTGAGAGAGACTACGAGCAGTACTTC.

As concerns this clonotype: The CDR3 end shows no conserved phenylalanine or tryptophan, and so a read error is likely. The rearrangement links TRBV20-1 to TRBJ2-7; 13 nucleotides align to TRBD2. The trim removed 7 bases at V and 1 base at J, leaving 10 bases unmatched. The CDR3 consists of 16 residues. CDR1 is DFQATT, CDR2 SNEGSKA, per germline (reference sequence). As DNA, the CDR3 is TGCAGTGTTAAGGGGACTAGCGGGAAGGAATCCTACGAGCAGTACTTA. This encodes CSVKGTSGKESYEQYL.

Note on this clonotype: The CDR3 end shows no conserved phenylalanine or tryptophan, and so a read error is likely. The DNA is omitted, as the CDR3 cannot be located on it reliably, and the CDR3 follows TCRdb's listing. This CDR3 is CTSSRDRSQETQYY. The rearrangement joins TRBV11-3 to TRBJ2-5; the table's TRBD1 call for D was not verified on the DNA. Per germline, CDR1 SGHNT and CDR2 YENEEA. The CDR3 region is 14 residues in length, termini included.